The 21 T cell receptor beta chains reported below all come from one sample, sequenced in a study of CXCR3-negative and CXCR3-positive naive CD8 T cells. These receptors' targets are unknown. Whole-study results and caveats: For CXCR3-positive naive cells, TRB CDR3s were more hydrophobic than those of CXCR3-negative naive cells.

The libraries of TRB cDNA were constructed through 5' RACE using UMI labels. TCRdb re-called the 5' RACE reads and shows each CDR3 protein once, DNA omitted. This sample's clone table lists tens of thousands of distinct CDR3 sequences. Sequences were obtained from naive CXCR3+ CD8+ T cells from blood. Noted subset: CD45RO-CCR7+CD27+CD95- naive CD8+ T cells expressing CXCR3 (TNR3+). The receptor set was obtained from a human donor in good health. Some clones in this sample may be carry-over from other donors' samples.

V usage is TRBV7-3 and J usage is TRBJ2-1; TCRdb lists TRBD1, though no DNA is available to test this call. Germline-derived CDR1 and CDR2 are SGHTA and FQGTGA. The length of the CDR3 is 14 residues. The chain's CDR3 is CASSLNGQGSEQFF. The full variable domain, with the rest looked up from reference TRBV7-3 and TRBJ2-1, is GAGVSQTPSNKVTEKGKYVELRCDPISGHTALYWYRQSLGQGPEFLIYFQGTGAADDSGLPNDRFFAVRPEGSVSTLKIQRTERGDSAVYLCASSLNGQGSEQFFGPGTRLTVL.

The V call is TRBV27, the J call TRBJ2-1; lacking DNA, the TRBD2 call made by TCRdb goes unchecked. CDR1 and CDR2 from the germline V gene are MNHEY and SMNVEV (reference sequence). This CDR3 spans 15 amino acids. The CDR3 here is CASSIAGAPYNEQFF.

This rearrangement joins TRBV20-1 to TRBJ1-1; TCRdb's assignment of TRBD1 cannot be checked, as there is no DNA. Germline-derived CDR1 and CDR2 are DFQATT and SNEGSKA (reference sequence). This CDR3 region has 16 residues. The CDR3 protein is CSARETGGDGNTEAFF.

V usage is TRBV12-3 or TRBV12-4 and J usage is TRBJ1-1; the TRBD1 assignment by TCRdb is unverifiable without DNA. The CDR3 covers 15 residues. The CDR3 is CASSFGTGVYTEAFF.

The chain joins TRBV29-1 to TRBJ2-5; without DNA, the TCRdb call of TRBD1 cannot be checked. The CDR3 covers 13 residues. Looked up from germline, CDR1 is SQVTM and CDR2 is ANQGSEA. CDR3 amino acids: CSVEDEGGETQYF. Together with reference TRBV29-1 and TRBJ2-5, the CDR3 gives the full variable domain: SAVISQKPSRDICQRGTSLTIQCQVDSQVTMMFWYRQQPGQSLTLIATANQGSEATYESGFVIDKFPISRPNLTFSTLTVSNMSPEDSSIYLCSVEDEGGETQYFGPGTRLLVL.

The chain has TRBV6-2 or TRBV6-3 and TRBJ1-1. In germline, CDR1 is MNHEY, CDR2 SVGEGT. The CDR3 covers 13 residues. The CDR3 protein is CASREGSPLEAFF.

The V call is TRBV7-8, the J call TRBJ2-1; TCRdb's D gene call, TRBD2, goes unchecked for lack of DNA. The V gene's germline CDR1 is SGHVS and CDR2 FQNEAQ. The CDR3 length is 17 residues. The chain's CDR3 is CASSSQTRRGGSDEQFF.

The V and J genes are TRBV6-2 or TRBV6-3 and TRBJ2-7. The CDR3 length is 12 residues. In germline, CDR1 is MNHEY, CDR2 SVGEGT. CDR3 in amino acids: CASSLVSYEQYF.

The chain joins TRBV29-1 to TRBJ2-7; checking the TCRdb D call of TRBD1 is not possible without DNA. Germline V gives CDR1 SQVTM, CDR2 ANQGSEA. CDR3 length equals 15 residues. The CDR3 spells CSVDIPDTPPYEQYF.

The chain recombines TRBV3-1 with TRBJ1-4; checking the TCRdb D call of TRBD1 is not possible without DNA. The CDR3 spans 11 residues. Per the germline V gene, CDR1 is LGHDT and CDR2 is YNNKEL (reference sequence). Here the CDR3 reads CASKGIEKLFF.

The gene calls are TRBV9 and TRBJ1-1. CDR3 length: 15 amino acids. Germline V gives CDR1 SGDLS, CDR2 YYNGEE. This CDR3 reads CASSVESIGGTEAFF.

J is TRBJ1-2 and V is TRBV29-1; TCRdb lists TRBD1, though no DNA is available to test this call. CDR1 SQVTM and CDR2 ANQGSEA come from the germline V gene. This CDR3 comprises 16 residues. The CDR3 protein is CSAPAQGDRGTYGYTF.

The chain links TRBV27 to TRBJ2-1. Germline lookup yields CDR1 MNHEY and CDR2 SMNVEV (reference sequence). CDR3 length equals 11 residues. CDR3 in amino acids: CASSFRAEQFF.

This chain links TRBV12-3 or TRBV12-4 with TRBJ2-1; TCRdb gives TRBD1 as the D gene, but with no DNA this cannot be confirmed. The CDR3 runs to 12 residues. This CDR3 reads CASRTGSFEQFF.

The genes are TRBV12-3 or TRBV12-4 and TRBJ2-7. The CDR3 spans 12 residues. The CDR3 spells CASSFSGDEQYF.

This chain uses TRBV6-2 or TRBV6-3 with TRBJ1-1; TCRdb lists TRBD1, though no DNA is available to test this call. The CDR3 sequence is 13 residues long. Germline CDR1 reads MNHEY; CDR2 reads SVGEGT. This CDR3 is CASRDRGNTEAFF.

The chain links TRBV18 to TRBJ2-1. This CDR3 region has 15 residues. Germline assignment: CDR1 KGHSH and CDR2 LQKENI. The CDR3 sequence is CASSPDGSSYNEQFF.

The J gene is TRBJ2-3, the V gene TRBV25-1. The germline gives CDR1 MGHDK, CDR2 SYGVNS. The CDR3 length is 13 residues. The CDR3 region is CASSTTEVDTQYF.

This rearrangement joins TRBV12-3 or TRBV12-4 to TRBJ2-4; TCRdb picks TRBD2, but there is no DNA to check that call. The CDR3 loop spans 16 amino acids. The CDR3 protein is CASSPGPTAAKNIQYF.

This chain links TRBV7-9 with TRBJ2-7; lacking DNA, the TRBD2 call made by TCRdb goes unchecked. The germline V gene encodes CDR1 SEHNR and CDR2 FQNEAQ (reference sequence). The length of the CDR3 is 17 residues. The CDR3 sequence is CASSFSLSGTSTYEQYF. Together with reference TRBV7-9 and TRBJ2-7, the CDR3 gives the full variable domain: DTGVSQNPRHKITKRGQNVTFRCDPISEHNRLYWYRQTLGQGPEFLTYFQNEAQLEKSRLLSDRFSAERPKGSFSTLEIQRTEQGDSAMYLCASSFSLSGTSTYEQYFGPGTRLTVT.

The V gene is TRBV7-8, the J gene TRBJ1-6. Germline CDR1 SGHVS, CDR2 FQNEAQ. This CDR3 has 16 residues. The chain's CDR3 is CASSLALTGGNSPLHF.